This T cell receptor beta chain was retrieved from a study of CD8+ T cells in alopecia areata. Trimming left V 6 bases short and J 1 base short, with 19 bases between. The germline gives CDR1 MGHDK, CDR2 SYGVNS. This CDR3 is built from 16 residues. This clone occurred a few times. The treatment is: oral pan-JAK inhibitor, 5-10 mg twice daily. Alopecia areata patients provided lesional scalp punch biopsies and peripheral blood. Sequencing relied on a cDNA template that was reverse transcribed from extracted RNA. Sequenced by immunoSEQ multiplex PCR; TCRdb stores in-frame clones only, minus some. In the table there are about 210,000 clones, about 50% of which are singletons.

This sequence was found in a human donor with alopecia areata. The chain carries TRBV25-1 and TRBJ2-7; tentative D call: TRBD2 (6 bases). The sample in question was CD4+ T cells sorted from blood, obtained at week 4, from a patient treated with tofacitinib. This CDR3 is CASSPTPSAGSYEQYF. The CDR3 bases are TGTGCCAGCAGCCCAACCCCCTCGGCGGGATCCTACGAGCAGTACTTC.